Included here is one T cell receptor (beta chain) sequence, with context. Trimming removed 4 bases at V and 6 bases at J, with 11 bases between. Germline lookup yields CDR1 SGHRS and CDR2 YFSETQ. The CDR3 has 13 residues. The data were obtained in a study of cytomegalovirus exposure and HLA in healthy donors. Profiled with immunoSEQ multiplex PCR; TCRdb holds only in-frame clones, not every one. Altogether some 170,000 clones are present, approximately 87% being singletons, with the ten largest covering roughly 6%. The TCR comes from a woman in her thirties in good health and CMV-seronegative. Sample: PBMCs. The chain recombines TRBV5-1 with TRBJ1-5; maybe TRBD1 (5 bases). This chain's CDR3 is CASSTGVGQPQHF. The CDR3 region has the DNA TGCGCCAGCAGCACGGGGGTCGGTCAGCCCCAGCATTTT. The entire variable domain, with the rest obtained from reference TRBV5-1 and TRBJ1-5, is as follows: KAGVTQTPRYLIKTRGQQVTLSCSPISGHRSVSWYQQTPGQGLQFLFEYFSETQRNKGNFPGRFSGRQFSNSRSEMNVSTLELGDSALYLCASSTGVGQPQHFGDGTRLSIL.